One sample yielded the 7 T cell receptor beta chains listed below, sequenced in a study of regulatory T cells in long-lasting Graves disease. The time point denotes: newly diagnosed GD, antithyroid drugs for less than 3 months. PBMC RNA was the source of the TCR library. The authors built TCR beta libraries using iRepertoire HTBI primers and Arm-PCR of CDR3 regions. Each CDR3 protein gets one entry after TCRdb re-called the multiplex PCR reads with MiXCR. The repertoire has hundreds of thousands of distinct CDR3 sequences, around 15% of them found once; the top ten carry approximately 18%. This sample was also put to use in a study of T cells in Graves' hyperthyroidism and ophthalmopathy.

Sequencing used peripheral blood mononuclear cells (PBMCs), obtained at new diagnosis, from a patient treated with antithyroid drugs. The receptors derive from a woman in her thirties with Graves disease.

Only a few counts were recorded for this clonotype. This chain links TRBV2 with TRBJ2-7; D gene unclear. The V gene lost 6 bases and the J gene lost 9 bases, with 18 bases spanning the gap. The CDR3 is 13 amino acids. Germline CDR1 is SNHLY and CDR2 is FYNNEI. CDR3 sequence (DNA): TGTGCCAGCAGCCCCCAGGCCCAGAAGGGGCAGTACTTC. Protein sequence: CASSPQAQKGQYF.

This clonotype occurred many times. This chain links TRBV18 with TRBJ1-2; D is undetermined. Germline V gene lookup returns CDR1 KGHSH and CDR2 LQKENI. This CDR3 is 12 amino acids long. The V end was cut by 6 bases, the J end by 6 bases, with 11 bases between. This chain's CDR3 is CASSKARDGYTF. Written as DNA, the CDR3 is TGTGCCAGCTCCAAGGCGAGGGATGGCTACACCTTC.

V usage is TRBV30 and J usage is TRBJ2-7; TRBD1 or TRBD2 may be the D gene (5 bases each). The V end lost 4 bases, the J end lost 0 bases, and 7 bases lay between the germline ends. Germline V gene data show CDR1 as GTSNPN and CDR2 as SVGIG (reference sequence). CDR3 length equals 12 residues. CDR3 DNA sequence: TGTGCCTGGAAGGGGACCTCCTACGAGCAGTACTTC. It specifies CAWKGTSYEQYF.

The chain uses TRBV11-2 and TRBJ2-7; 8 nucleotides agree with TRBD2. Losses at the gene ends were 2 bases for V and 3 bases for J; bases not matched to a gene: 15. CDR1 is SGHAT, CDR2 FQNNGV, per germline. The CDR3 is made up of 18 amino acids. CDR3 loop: CASSLLRTSREKNYEQYF. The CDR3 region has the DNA TGTGCCAGCAGCTTACTGAGGACTAGCAGAGAAAAGAACTACGAGCAGTACTTC.

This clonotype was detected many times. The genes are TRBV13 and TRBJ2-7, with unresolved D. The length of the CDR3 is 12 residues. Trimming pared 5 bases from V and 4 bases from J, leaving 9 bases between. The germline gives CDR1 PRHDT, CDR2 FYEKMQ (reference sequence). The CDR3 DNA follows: TGTGCCAGCAGCACTCAGGATTACGAGCAGTACTTC. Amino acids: CASSTQDYEQYF.

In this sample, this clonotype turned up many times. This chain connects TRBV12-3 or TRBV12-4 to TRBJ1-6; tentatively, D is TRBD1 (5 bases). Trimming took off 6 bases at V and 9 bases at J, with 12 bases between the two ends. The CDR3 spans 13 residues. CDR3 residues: CASRGTSRSPLHF. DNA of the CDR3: TGTGCCAGCAGGGGGACCTCACGTTCACCCCTCCACTTT.

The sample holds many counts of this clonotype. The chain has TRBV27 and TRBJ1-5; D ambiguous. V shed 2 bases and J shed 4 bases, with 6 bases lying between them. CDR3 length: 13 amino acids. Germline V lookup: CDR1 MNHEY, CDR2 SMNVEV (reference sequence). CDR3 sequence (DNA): TGTGCCAGCAGTTTAACCCGAAATCAGCCCCAGCATTTT. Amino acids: CASSLTRNQPQHF.